The source of this T cell receptor (beta chain) is a study of blood T cell repertoires in COVID-19. In the original workflow: Estimation of nucleated cell counts was performed using reference gene primer amplification. Sequenced by immunoSEQ multiplex PCR; TCRdb stores in-frame clones only, minus some. V, J and clone size are taken as reported in that table, and D and trimming were inferred from the DNA itself. The table has more than 150,000 clones, approximately 80% seen once. CDR3 length: 19 amino acids. Trimming took 5 bases from V and 0 from J; bases not matched to a gene: 14. Looked up from germline, CDR1 is MNHNY and CDR2 is SVGAGI (reference sequence).

This receptor was obtained from a man between 60 and 75 years old with acute or convalescent COVID-19. The sequenced sample consisted of peripheral blood. The chain uses TRBV6-6 and TRBJ2-1, with 9 bases fitting TRBD1. This CDR3 is CASSQGLGQGASSYNEQFF. In DNA, the CDR3 is TGTGCCAGCAGTCAGGGGTTGGGACAGGGCGCTAGCTCCTACAATGAGCAGTTCTTC.